Shown below are 8 T cell receptor beta chains from a single sample sequenced in a study of identifying expanded T cells in peripheral blood. Here immunoSEQ multiplex PCR was the method, and the copy in TCRdb shows in-frame clones only, minus some. Of nearly 60,000 clones listed, more than 70% are singletons. Sequencing was performed on blood. The receptors stem from a person between 18 and 70 years old in good health.

The CDR3 sequence: CASSLTTGEPQHF. CDR3 nucleotide sequence: TGTGCCAGCAGCTTGACTACAGGGGAACCCCAGCATTTT. The chain employs TRBV7-9 and TRBJ1-5; TRBD1 aligns across 7 bases. V trimming: 3 bases; J trimming: 10 bases; junction bases outside the gene matches: 6. This CDR3 spans 13 amino acids. Germline CDR1 is SEHNR and CDR2 is FQNEAQ (reference sequence).

The CDR3 reads CASIPSTSLQETQYF. Here the CDR3 DNA reads TGTGCCAGCATACCTTCGACTAGCCTCCAAGAGACCCAGTACTTC. The J gene is TRBJ2-5, the V gene TRBV2; TRBD2 matches 7 bases. Trimming removed 7 bases from V and 1 base from J; junction bases left unmatched: 9. This CDR3 comprises 15 residues. CDR1 and CDR2 from the germline V gene are SNHLY and FYNNEI. Combining the CDR3 with reference TRBV2 and TRBJ2-5 gives the whole variable domain EPEVTQTPSHQVTQMGQEVILRCVPISNHLYFYWYRQILGQKVEFLVSFYNNEISEKSEIFDDQFSVERPDGSNFTLKIRSTKLEDSAMYFCASIPSTSLQETQYFGPGTRLLVL.

V gene TRBV7-2 combines with J gene TRBJ2-5; D might be TRBD2 (6 bases). The V gene lost 4 bases and the J gene lost 5 bases, with 8 bases spanning the gap. The germline gives CDR1 SGHTA, CDR2 FQGNSA. The CDR3 contains 12 residues. This chain's CDR3 is CASSWAGETQYF. DNA for the CDR3: TGTGCCAGCAGCTGGGCGGGGGAGACCCAGTACTTC.

This sequence joins TRBV2 and TRBJ2-2, with 12 nucleotides matching TRBD1. CDR3 size: 20 residues. CDR1 and CDR2 (germline): SNHLY, FYNNEI. After removal of 6 bases from V and 6 bases from J, the junction contained 20 bases not matched to a gene. The CDR3 loop reads CASSPSGTGGVSIFAGELFF. CDR3 in DNA: TGTGCCAGCAGCCCATCCGGGACAGGGGGCGTGAGTATCTTTGCCGGGGAGCTGTTTTTT.

This clone was recorded only once. The genes are TRBV29-1 and TRBJ2-3; 8 bases map to TRBD1. CDR1 and CDR2 (germline): SQVTM, ANQGSEA. Germline trimming cut 4 bases from V and 3 bases from J; bases unmatched to any gene: 6. The CDR3 sequence is 14 residues long. CDR3 protein: CSVGGQGRTDTQYF. The DNA for the CDR3 is TGCAGCGTTGGTGGACAGGGAAGGACAGATACGCAGTATTTT.

This chain links TRBV28 with TRBJ2-7; 12 nucleotides align to TRBD2. V gave up 2 bases and J gave up 4 bases; unmatched junction bases: 9. This CDR3 contains 17 residues. Germline V gene sequence: CDR1 MDHEN, CDR2 SYDVKM. The CDR3 is CASSLEGRLAGAYEQYF. CDR3 nucleotide sequence: TGTGCCAGCAGTTTAGAGGGGCGACTAGCGGGAGCGTACGAGCAGTACTTC.

The chain joins TRBV11-2 to TRBJ1-3; the D gene is possibly TRBD1 (6 bases). The V and J ends lost 4 bases and 2 bases respectively, with 9 bases between them. The CDR3 extends over 14 amino acids. The germline V gene encodes CDR1 SGHAT and CDR2 FQNNGV. CDR3 sequence reads: CASSSDSTGNTIYF. DNA of the CDR3: TGTGCCAGCAGCTCGGACAGTACTGGAAACACCATATATTTT. Full variable domain (remainder filled in from reference TRBV11-2 and TRBJ1-3): EAGVAQSPRYKIIEKRQSVAFWCNPISGHATLYWYQQILGQGPKLLIQFQNNGVVDDSQLPKDRFSAERLKGVDSTLKIQPAKLEDSAVYLCASSSDSTGNTIYFGEGSWLTVV.

This sequence joins TRBV5-1 and TRBJ1-1; the D gene is possibly TRBD1 (6 bases). Germline CDR1 SGHRS, CDR2 YFSETQ. Trimming removed 1 base from V and 5 bases from J, with 15 bases in between. There are 15 residues in the CDR3. The CDR3 coding sequence is TGCGCCAGCAGCTTGAGCCCAGGGGATTGGACTGAAGCTTTCTTT. This translates into CASSLSPGDWTEAFF. Full variable domain (outside the CDR3, taken from reference TRBV5-1 and TRBJ1-1): KAGVTQTPRYLIKTRGQQVTLSCSPISGHRSVSWYQQTPGQGLQFLFEYFSETQRNKGNFPGRFSGRQFSNSRSEMNVSTLELGDSALYLCASSLSPGDWTEAFFGQGTRLTVV.